This passage covers 24 T cell receptor beta chains from one sample sequenced in a study of a mutant IDH1 vaccine in newly diagnosed glioma. Their specific antigens are unknown. Method: immunoSEQ multiplex PCR; TCRdb's copy keeps in-frame clones and lacks some. The data contain some 38,000 clones, roughly four fifths of them seen just once; the ten biggest clones take up about 5.2%. As to time point: week 23, last vaccination. Each vaccine dose was 300 ug of mutant IDH1 20-mer peptide, with topical imiquimod. Here the sequenced sample was PBMCs, taken from a glioma patient whose treatment included an IDH1 peptide vaccine. The receptors shown here come from a man in his forties with glioma.

This chain uses TRBV21-1 with TRBJ2-3; TRBD2 reflects the table's D call only, with no check against the DNA. TRBV21-1 is marked as a pseudogene. This CDR3 has 18 residues. For the CDR3, the DNA is TGTGCCAGCAGCAAACTCCCTACTTTCAGCGAATCCACAGATACGCAGTATTTT. Its protein is CASSKLPTFSESTDTQYF.

The CDR3 loop reads CASSPQQGTEAFF. As DNA, the CDR3 is TGTGCCAGCTCACCACAACAGGGGACTGAAGCTTTCTTT. V usage is TRBV18 and J usage is TRBJ1-1; 7 bases fit TRBD1. CDR3 size: 13 residues. From germline, CDR1 is KGHSH and CDR2 LQKENI. Unmatched junction bases numbered 1, after V lost 1 base and J lost 5 bases.

The CDR3 DNA reads as TGTGCCAGCAGGAGGGCCGGGGGGGCAGATACGCAGTATTTT. Translated: CASRRAGGADTQYF. The chain joins TRBV6-1 to TRBJ2-3, with 8 bases identical to TRBD2. Trimming took 6 bases from V and 4 from J; bases not matched to a gene: 6. Germline V gene sequence: CDR1 MNHNS, CDR2 SASEGT. The CDR3 has 14 residues.

The chain combines TRBV30 with TRBJ2-3; D gene ambiguous. The V and J ends lost 0 bases and 6 bases respectively, with 10 bases between them. The CDR3 runs to 13 residues. Germline V gives CDR1 GTSNPN, CDR2 SVGIG (reference sequence). The CDR3 protein is CAWSVQKDDTQYF. CDR3 DNA: TGTGCCTGGAGTGTACAAAAGGACGATACGCAGTATTTT.

The chain couples TRBV30 to TRBJ1-6, with D hard to call. The CDR3 runs 16 residues. Deletions cut 1 base from V and 0 bases from J, with 10 bases between. From germline, CDR1 is GTSNPN and CDR2 SVGIG (reference sequence). CDR3 sequence (DNA): TGTGCCTGGAGTGGGCGTTGGAGCTCCTATAATTCACCCCTCCACTTT. This translates into CAWSGRWSSYNSPLHF.

This chain connects TRBV11-2 to TRBJ2-2; D is perhaps TRBD1 or TRBD2 (6 bases each). V was shortened by 1 base and J by 5 bases, with 14 bases between the two germline ends. The germline V gene encodes CDR1 SGHAT and CDR2 FQNNGV. This CDR3 spans 16 amino acids. In DNA form, the CDR3 reads TGTGCCAGCAGCTTAGGGTTGCGAGGGGGGACCGGGGAGCTGTTTTTT. Protein sequence: CASSLGLRGGTGELFF.

This clone occurred a few times. The J gene is TRBJ2-2, the V gene TRBV15, with D tentatively TRBD2 (7 bases). The ends were cut back, 6 bases at V and 6 bases at J, with 14 bases in the middle. Germline loops: CDR1 LNHNV, CDR2 YYDKDF (reference sequence). The CDR3 has 14 amino acids. This chain's CDR3 is CATRGGADSGELFF. CDR3 in DNA: TGTGCCACCAGAGGGGGGGCGGATTCCGGGGAGCTGTTTTTT.

The chain has TRBV19 and TRBJ1-5; tentative D call: TRBD1 (5 bases). Per the germline V gene, CDR1 is LNHDA and CDR2 is SQIVND (reference sequence). Trimming took 7 bases from V and 0 from J, leaving 16 bases between them. The CDR3 contains 16 residues. The CDR3 coding sequence is TGTGCCAGTAACTCCCACGGGACGGTTAGCAATCAGCCCCAGCATTTT. Its protein product is CASNSHGTVSNQPQHF.

This rearrangement joins TRBV30 to TRBJ2-7; 9 bases align to TRBD1. The V gene's germline CDR1 is GTSNPN and CDR2 SVGIG (reference sequence). The V gene end was trimmed by 7 bases and the J gene end by 6 bases; junction bases not matched to a gene: 4. This CDR3 is built from 11 residues. The chain's CDR3 is CASRGQGEQYF. DNA for the CDR3: TGTGCCTCGCGGGGACAGGGCGAGCAGTACTTC.

This sequence joins TRBV4-3 and TRBJ2-7; TRBD1 matches at 8 bases. Trimming removed 1 base from V and 2 bases from J; junction bases left unmatched: 7. Germline loops: CDR1 LGHNA, CDR2 YSLEER. The CDR3 is 16 residues long. The CDR3, as DNA: TGCGCCAGCAGCCAAGCCGTCCAGGGGGCGACCTACGAGCAGTACTTC. Its translation is CASSQAVQGATYEQYF.

The chain couples TRBV6-6 to TRBJ2-5; D is possibly TRBD1 or TRBD2 (5 bases each). With 2 bases removed from V and 5 bases from J, the gap between germline ends came to 18 bases. Germline loops: CDR1 MNHNY, CDR2 SVGAGI (reference sequence). The CDR3 runs 16 residues. This CDR3 reads CASSYTAGMGDETQYF. The CDR3, as DNA: TGTGCCAGCAGTTACACAGCCGGCATGGGGGACGAGACCCAGTACTTC.

The chain carries TRBV5-1 and TRBJ2-7; the D call may be TRBD1 or TRBD2 (5 bases each). From germline, CDR1 is SGHRS and CDR2 YFSETQ. This CDR3 has 14 amino acids. Between the trimmed V and J ends, which lost 3 bases and 5 bases, there was a span of 15 bases. As DNA, the CDR3 is TGCGCCAGCAGCTCTACACCGGGGCACGACGAGCAGTACTTC. It codes for CASSSTPGHDEQYF.

The CDR3 bases are TGTGCCAGCAGCTTGGGTTGGTCCCGTTCCTACGAGCAGTACTTC. It is translated as CASSLGWSRSYEQYF. The chain employs TRBV5-4 and TRBJ2-7, with unresolved D. The CDR3 covers 15 residues. Trimming removed 0 bases from V and 1 base from J, with 11 bases in between. Germline CDR1 SGHNT, CDR2 YYREEE (reference sequence).

This rearrangement joins TRBV19 to TRBJ2-1; 13 bases are a match to TRBD2. CDR1 is LNHDA, CDR2 SQIVND, per germline (reference sequence). J was trimmed by 6 bases and V by 2 bases; bases with no gene match: 16. The CDR3 contains 20 residues. Here the CDR3 reads CASSIRDRIGLAGARNEQFF. The CDR3 region has the DNA TGTGCCAGTAGTATAAGGGACAGGATTGGACTAGCGGGAGCCCGCAATGAGCAGTTCTTC.

The V call is TRBV29-1, the J call TRBJ2-1; 8 nucleotides agree with TRBD1. V trimming: 7 bases; J trimming: 8 bases; junction bases outside the gene matches: 7. In germline, CDR1 is SQVTM, CDR2 ANQGSEA. This CDR3 region has 12 residues. CDR3 region: CSAGQGRHEQFF. As DNA, the CDR3 is TGCAGCGCCGGACAGGGCCGGCATGAGCAGTTCTTC.

The rearrangement joins TRBV4-3 to TRBJ2-5; 13 nucleotides line up with TRBD2. With V trimmed by 0 bases and J by 1 base, 5 bases remained unmatched. This CDR3 is built from 18 residues. Germline CDR1 reads LGHNA; CDR2 reads YSLEER. This CDR3 reads CASSQERLAGGPQETQYF. The CDR3 DNA is TGCGCCAGCAGCCAAGAGAGACTAGCGGGGGGACCCCAAGAGACCCAGTACTTC.

V usage is TRBV27 and J usage is TRBJ2-1, with a weak D call TRBD1 (6 bases). The CDR3 consists of 17 residues. Germline-derived CDR1 and CDR2 are MNHEY and SMNVEV (reference sequence). V was shortened by 1 base and J by 8 bases, with 21 bases between the two germline ends. This chain's CDR3 is CASSLYLLGAPGDEQFF. CDR3 bases: TGTGCCAGCAGTTTATACCTCTTGGGGGCTCCTGGGGATGAGCAGTTCTTC.

This clone was recorded once. The CDR3 loop reads CASSSLSGRTEQYF. CDR3 in DNA: TGTGCCAGCAGCTCCCTTAGCGGGAGGACCGAGCAGTACTTC. V gene TRBV7-8 combines with J gene TRBJ2-7; TRBD2 aligns across 10 bases. V lost 4 bases, J lost 6 bases, and 6 bases stayed unmatched. CDR1 and CDR2 from the germline V gene are SGHVS and FQNEAQ. The CDR3 has 14 amino acids. The variable domain in full, with the rest retrieved from reference TRBV7-8 and TRBJ2-7, is GAGVSQSPRYKVAKRGQDVALRCDPISGHVSLFWYQQALGQGPEFLTYFQNEAQLDKSGLPSDRFFAERPEGSVSTLKIQRTQQEDSAVYLCASSSLSGRTEQYFGPGTRLTVT.

The chain is built from TRBV21-1 and TRBJ2-7; whether TRBD2, the table's D call, matches the DNA was not checked. TRBV21-1 is reported as a pseudogene. This CDR3 is built from 16 residues. The CDR3 reads CASSNKRKSVPYEQYF. Here the CDR3 DNA reads TGTGCCAGCAGCAATAAACGCAAAAGCGTACCCTACGAGCAGTACTTC.

The chain has TRBV2 and TRBJ1-5, with 7 nucleotides matching TRBD1. Trimming cost V 7 bases and J 3 bases; bases outside gene matches: 6. The CDR3 covers 14 residues. Germline V CDR1 and CDR2: SNHLY, FYNNEI. CDR3 sequence reads: CASTYGTVNQPQHF. CDR3 bases: TGTGCCAGCACCTACGGGACAGTCAATCAGCCCCAGCATTTT.

This clone was seen a handful of times. This chain connects TRBV5-8 to TRBJ1-3; D remains unclear. V was pared by 2 bases and J by 0 bases, with 6 bases between. Germline V lookup: CDR1 SGHTS, CDR2 YDEGEE. This CDR3 spans 14 amino acids. Here the CDR3 reads CASSLDYSGNTIYF. CDR3 bases: TGTGCCAGCAGCTTAGATTACTCTGGAAACACCATATATTTT.

The chain uses TRBV10-3 and TRBJ1-4; 7 bases agree with TRBD1. The length of the CDR3 is 16 residues. With 5 bases clipped from V and 0 bases from J, the junction kept 6 bases outside the gene matches. Germline CDR1 ENHRY, CDR2 SYGVKD. The CDR3 spells CAISTGQATTNEKLFF. The DNA for the CDR3 is TGTGCCATCAGTACCGGACAGGCGACAACTAATGAAAAACTGTTTTTT.

The genes are TRBV6-5 and TRBJ2-7; the D gene could be TRBD1 or TRBD2 (5 bases each). The CDR3 consists of 15 residues. Trimming removed 5 bases at V and 3 bases at J, with 17 bases between. Germline V gives CDR1 MNHEY, CDR2 SVGAGI. The CDR3 loop reads CASSGLGTGYYEQYF. The CDR3 DNA sequence: TGTGCCAGCAGTGGCCTTGGGACGGGTTACTACGAGCAGTACTTC.

This chain uses TRBV4-2 with TRBJ1-2; D not resolved. Germline values: CDR1 LGHNA, CDR2 YNFKEQ. V was pared by 1 base and J by 0 bases, with 6 bases between. The CDR3 spans 14 residues. The CDR3 DNA reads TGTGCCAGCAGCCAAGGTAATGCTAACTATGGCTACACCTTC. Amino acids: CASSQGNANYGYTF.